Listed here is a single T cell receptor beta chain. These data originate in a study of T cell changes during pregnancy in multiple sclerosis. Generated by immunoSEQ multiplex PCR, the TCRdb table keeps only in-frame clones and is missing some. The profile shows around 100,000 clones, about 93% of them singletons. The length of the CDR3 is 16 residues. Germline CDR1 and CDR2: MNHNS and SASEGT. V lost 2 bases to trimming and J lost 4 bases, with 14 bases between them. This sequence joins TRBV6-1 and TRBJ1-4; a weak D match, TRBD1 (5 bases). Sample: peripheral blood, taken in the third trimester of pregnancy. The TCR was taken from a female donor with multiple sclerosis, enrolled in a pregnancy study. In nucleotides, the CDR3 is TGTGCCAGCAGTGAAAACACCCTTCAGGGTAATGAAAAACTGTTTTTT. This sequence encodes CASSENTLQGNEKLFF.